This T cell receptor (beta chain) was observed in a study of cytomegalovirus exposure and HLA in healthy donors. At the level of the study: A preliminary data release comprised 80 million to 95 million unique TCRs obtained from HLA-typed donors. General study findings and limits: Accurate predictions that matched the HLA-A and HLA-B alleles of most subjects were reportedly made from TCR beta sequences.

Amplification used 60 Vbeta primers and 13 Jbeta primers. Only in-frame clones appear in the TCRdb table, and some are missing; sequencing was by immunoSEQ multiplex PCR. The table shows over 45,000 clones, with roughly four fifths occurring only once. V lost 1 base and J 4 bases, leaving 8 bases between the germline ends. Germline CDR1 and CDR2: ENHRY and SYGVKD. CDR3 length: 15 residues. Only one count was recorded for this clone. The antigen is undetermined. Sequenced: PBMCs. The chain is built from TRBV10-3 and TRBJ1-6; D call uncertain. The TCR comes from a man between 25 and 39 years old in good health and CMV-seronegative. The CDR3 DNA sequence: TGTGCCATCAGTGAGTACAGCGGATATAATTCACCCCTCCACTTT. Translated, it gives CAISEYSGYNSPLHF.